This entry lists 9 T cell receptor beta chains sequenced from one sample in a study. One entry per CDR3 protein, called by TCRdb with MiXCR from the RT-PCR reads. The repertoire holds 550,000 to 750,000 distinct CDR3 sequences, with 14% as singletons. Sequenced: memory CD4+ T cells from blood. The source of these receptors is a female donor in good health, serving as a healthy control.

This sequence joins TRBV19 and TRBJ2-7; D gene uncertain. Per germline, CDR1 LNHDA and CDR2 SQIVND (reference sequence). V was trimmed by 3 bases and J by 0 bases, leaving 12 bases between them. This CDR3 is built from 15 residues. The chain's CDR3 is CASSMKPGVSYEQYF. CDR3 nucleotides: TGTGCCAGTAGTATGAAGCCAGGCGTCTCCTACGAGCAGTACTTC.

This clonotype occurred many times. The V and J genes are TRBV11-2 and TRBJ1-1; 10 bases agree with TRBD1. Germline V lookup: CDR1 SGHAT, CDR2 FQNNGV. The CDR3 is made up of 14 amino acids. The junction had 7 bases not matched to a gene; V was cut back by 5 bases and J by 7 bases. CDR3 in amino acids: CASSPRQGAVEAFF. The DNA for the CDR3 is TGTGCCAGCAGCCCCAGACAGGGGGCGGTTGAAGCTTTCTTT.

The chain employs TRBV12-3 or TRBV12-4 and TRBJ2-1; weak D call: TRBD1 (5 bases). There are 16 residues in the CDR3. V was trimmed by 6 bases and J by 8 bases, leaving 23 bases between them. This CDR3 is CASRPGHTSGKHEQFF. The CDR3 DNA follows: TGTGCCAGCAGACCTGGACATACGTCAGGGAAGCATGAGCAGTTCTTC.

This clonotype was picked up a small number of times. The genes are TRBV5-1 and TRBJ1-3, with no clear D. Germline V lookup: CDR1 SGHRS, CDR2 YFSETQ. V was trimmed by 2 bases and J by 3 bases, leaving 12 bases between them. The CDR3 has 15 residues. The CDR3 DNA follows: TGCGCCAGCAGCTTAGGAACATTCGGTGGAAACACCATATATTTT. It is translated as CASSLGTFGGNTIYF.

This clonotype was counted at least ten times. The genes are TRBV6-1 and TRBJ2-5, with TRBD2 matching 9 bases. The V gene end was trimmed by 0 bases and the J gene end by 5 bases; junction bases not matched to a gene: 4. Germline assignment: CDR1 MNHNS and CDR2 SASEGT. The CDR3 extends over 15 amino acids. The CDR3 sequence: CASSEALAGSETQYF. DNA of the CDR3: TGTGCCAGCAGTGAAGCGCTAGCGGGATCGGAGACCCAGTACTTC.

This clonotype occurred many times. The rearrangement joins TRBV5-6 to TRBJ1-1, with D unclear. The CDR3 runs to 13 residues. Per the germline V gene, CDR1 is SGHDT and CDR2 is YYEEEE. The ends were cut back, 5 bases at V and 5 bases at J, with 13 bases in the middle. The CDR3 sequence: CASSFQTGTEAFF. The CDR3 region has the DNA TGTGCCAGCAGTTTCCAGACTGGGACTGAAGCTTTCTTT.

This clonotype appeared a few times. This chain links TRBV5-1 with TRBJ2-7; D gene uncertain. The CDR3 contains 15 residues. Trimming removed 1 base at V and 2 bases at J, with 13 bases between. The germline V gene has CDR1 SGHRS and CDR2 YFSETQ. CDR3 region: CASSLFSFSAYEQYF. CDR3 bases: TGCGCCAGCAGCTTGTTTTCCTTTTCCGCCTACGAGCAGTACTTC.

The chain combines TRBV10-3 with TRBJ1-2, with 8 bases that match TRBD1. Germline trimming cut 0 bases from V and 2 bases from J; bases unmatched to any gene: 8. This CDR3 has 17 residues. Germline V gene sequence: CDR1 ENHRY, CDR2 SYGVKD. The CDR3 spells CAISESALWTGNYGYTF. CDR3 sequence (DNA): TGTGCCATCAGTGAGTCCGCCCTCTGGACAGGGAACTATGGCTACACCTTC.

The chain employs TRBV15 and TRBJ1-2; 7 positions match TRBD1. Looked up from germline, CDR1 is LNHNV and CDR2 is YYDKDF (reference sequence). CDR3 length equals 14 residues. J was trimmed by 6 bases and V by 5 bases; bases with no gene match: 9. CDR3 nucleotide sequence: TGTGCCACCAGCGCGCGGCGGGACAGCGATGGCTACACCTTC. Translated, it gives CATSARRDSDGYTF.